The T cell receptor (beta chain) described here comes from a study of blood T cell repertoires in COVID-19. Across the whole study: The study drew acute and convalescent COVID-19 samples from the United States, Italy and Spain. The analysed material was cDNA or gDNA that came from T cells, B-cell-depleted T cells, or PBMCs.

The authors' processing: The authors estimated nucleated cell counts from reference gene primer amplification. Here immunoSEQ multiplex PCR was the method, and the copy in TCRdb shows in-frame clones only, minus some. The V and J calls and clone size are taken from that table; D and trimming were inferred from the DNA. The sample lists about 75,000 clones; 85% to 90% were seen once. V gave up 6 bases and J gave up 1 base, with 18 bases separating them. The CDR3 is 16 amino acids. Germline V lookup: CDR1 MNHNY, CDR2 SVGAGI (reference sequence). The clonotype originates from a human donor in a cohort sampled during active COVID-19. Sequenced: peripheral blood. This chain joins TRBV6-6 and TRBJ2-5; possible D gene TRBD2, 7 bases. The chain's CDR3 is CASRYNREGVQETQYF. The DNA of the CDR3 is TGTGCCAGCAGATATAACAGGGAGGGAGTCCAAGAGACCCAGTACTTC.